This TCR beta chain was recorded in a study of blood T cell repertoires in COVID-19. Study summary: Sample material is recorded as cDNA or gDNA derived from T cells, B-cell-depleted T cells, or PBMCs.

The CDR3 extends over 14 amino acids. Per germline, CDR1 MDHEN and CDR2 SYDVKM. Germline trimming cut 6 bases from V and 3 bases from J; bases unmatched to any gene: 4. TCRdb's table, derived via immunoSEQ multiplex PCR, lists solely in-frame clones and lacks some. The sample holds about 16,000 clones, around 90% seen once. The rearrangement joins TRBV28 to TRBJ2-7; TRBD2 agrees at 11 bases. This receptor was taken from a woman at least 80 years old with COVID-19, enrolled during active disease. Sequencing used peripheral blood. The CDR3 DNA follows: TGTGCCAGCAGCACTAGCGGGAGTGTCTACGAGCAGTACTTC. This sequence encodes CASSTSGSVYEQYF.